The T cell receptor beta chain under discussion was sequenced for a study of spatial heterogeneity in lung cancer. Study background: The study sequenced follow-up PBMC samples when they were available, at a median of approximately two years after resection. Detection consistently yielded more beta chains than alpha chains. Notes on the study in general: Among blood samples, ubiquitous expanded tumor TCRs appeared more at resection than at follow-up.

In the case of this clonotype: Its specificity is unknown.

Time point: blood at routine non-recurrence follow-up after resection. TCRs were sequenced from unsorted whole RNA of tumor, nontumor lung or PBMC. Each TCR cDNA molecule bore a unique molecular identifier. TCRdb itself ran the 5' RACE reads through MiXCR, one entry per CDR3 protein. This table has around 120,000 distinct CDR3 sequences, 12% appearing once. V was cut by 0 bases and J by 0 bases, with 12 bases left in between. The germline gives CDR1 SGHRS, CDR2 YFSETQ. This CDR3 is 17 amino acids long. This chain joins TRBV5-1 and TRBJ1-4; a weak D match, TRBD1 (5 bases). This clonotype was sampled from a male donor with early-stage non-small cell lung cancer. The sample consisted of PBMCs, taken at follow-up. The CDR3 DNA reads as TGCGCCAGCAGCTTGGCCGGGGCCGGTGCAACTAATGAAAAACTGTTTTTT. It encodes CASSLAGAGATNEKLFF. The full variable domain, completed using reference TRBV5-1 and TRBJ1-4, is KAGVTQTPRYLIKTRGQQVTLSCSPISGHRSVSWYQQTPGQGLQFLFEYFSETQRNKGNFPGRFSGRQFSNSRSEMNVSTLELGDSALYLCASSLAGAGATNEKLFFGSGTQLSVL.